These 11 T cell receptor beta chains were sequenced from one sample in a study of metastatic and nonmetastatic thyroid tumors. Thyroid surgery had not been preceded by any treatment in any patient. TCRdb re-clonotyped the PCR reads through MiXCR. The sample lists some 28,000 clones; over 15% were seen once. What was sequenced was blood. All receptors derive from a female donor with papillary thyroid cancer or a benign thyroid nodule (not recorded which). Some clones in this sample may be carry-over from other donors' samples.

Sample share makes this clone medium-sized (0.01 to 0.1%). The J gene is TRBJ2-1, the V gene TRBV11-2; 15 bases align to TRBD2. The CDR3 spans 18 residues. Germline CDR1 SGHAT, CDR2 FQNNGV. The ends lost 0 bases at V and 6 bases at J; junction bases unmatched: 6. The CDR3 sequence is CASSLEGTSGRYLNEQFF. The DNA of the CDR3 is TGTGCCAGCAGCTTAGAGGGGACTAGCGGGAGGTACCTCAATGAGCAGTTCTTC. Full variable domain (rest looked up from reference TRBV11-2 and TRBJ2-1): EAGVAQSPRYKIIEKRQSVAFWCNPISGHATLYWYQQILGQGPKLLIQFQNNGVVDDSQLPKDRFSAERLKGVDSTLKIQPAKLEDSAVYLCASSLEGTSGRYLNEQFFGPGTRLTVL.

This clone has at least ten counts. An end of the junction does not agree with germline; a read error may underlie this. The chain couples TRBV9 to TRBJ2-2; D is possibly TRBD2 (5 bases). This CDR3 is built from 13 residues. Germline CDR1 is SGDLS and CDR2 is YYNGEE. The chain's CDR3 is CASTVSGTGELFF. DNA of the CDR3: TGTGCCAGCACCGTATCGGGGACCGGGGAGCTGTTTTTT. The variable domain in full, with the rest retrieved from reference TRBV9 and TRBJ2-2, is DSGVTQTPKHLITATGQRVTLRCSPRSGDLSVYWYQQSLDQGLQFLIQYYNGEERAKGNILERFSAQQFPDLHSELNLSSLELGDSALYFCASTVSGTGELFFGEGSRLTVL.

The rearrangement links TRBV6-2 or TRBV6-3 to TRBJ1-2; D is unresolved. CDR3 length: 13 residues. With 5 bases removed from V and 2 bases from J, the gap between germline ends came to 9 bases. Germline lookup yields CDR1 MNHEY and CDR2 SVGEGT. CDR3 coding DNA: TGTGCCAGCAGTCCGGGTGGGAACTATGGCTACACCTTC. This encodes CASSPGGNYGYTF.

The V and J genes are TRBV4-2 and TRBJ1-4; 7 positions agree with TRBD1. With 8 bases clipped from V and 5 bases from J, the junction kept 11 bases outside the gene matches. CDR1 LGHNA and CDR2 YNFKEQ come from the germline V gene. The CDR3 is 15 residues long. For the CDR3, the DNA is TGTGCCAGCTCCCGGAGCGGGACAGAAAATGAAAAACTGTTTTTT. It specifies CASSRSGTENEKLFF.

This clone was seen repeatedly, ten times or more. J is TRBJ2-5 and V is TRBV19; perhaps D is TRBD1 or TRBD2 (5 bases each). The V end was cut by 6 bases, the J end by 2 bases, with 13 bases between. The germline V gene has CDR1 LNHDA and CDR2 SQIVND (reference sequence). The CDR3 runs to 14 residues. The CDR3 bases are TGTGCCAGTAGCCAAGGGACGGGTCAAGAGACCCAGTACTTC. This sequence encodes CASSQGTGQETQYF.

Notes on this clone: A much larger clone differs from this one at a single base, so this may be a read error. The chain carries TRBV15 and TRBJ2-2; 10 bases match TRBD2. Germline V CDR1 and CDR2: LNHNV, YYDKDF (reference sequence). The CDR3 is made up of 16 amino acids. J was trimmed by 8 bases and V by 5 bases; bases with no gene match: 11. The DNA of the CDR3 is TGTGCCACCAGCGCAGATCTAGCGGGGGACCAAGGGGAGCTGTTTTTT. It codes for CATSADLAGDQGELFF. Using reference TRBV15 and TRBJ2-2 for the parts outside the CDR3, the full variable domain is DAMVIQNPRYQVTQFGKPVTLSCSQTLNHNVMYWYQQKSSQAPKLLFHYYDKDFNNEADTPDNFQSRRPNTSFCFLDIRSPGLGDTAMYLCATSADLAGDQGELFFGEGSRLTVL.

This clone was recorded a few times. A much bigger clone sits one base away, suggesting this may be a read error. The chain couples TRBV20-1 to TRBJ2-5; 8 bases fit TRBD1. Germline loops: CDR1 DFQATT, CDR2 SNEGSKA (reference sequence). The V gene end was trimmed by 5 bases and the J gene end by 3 bases; junction bases not matched to a gene: 2. The CDR3 totals 12 residues. DNA of the CDR3: TGCAGTGCTTCACAGGGGGAAGAGACCCAGTACTTC. It encodes CSASQGEETQYF.

There are many counts of this clone. V and J are TRBV18 and TRBJ1-3; D is undetermined. The CDR3 loop spans 13 amino acids. Trimming left V 3 bases short and J 8 bases short, with 11 bases between. Germline V lookup: CDR1 KGHSH, CDR2 LQKENI. The CDR3, as DNA: TGTGCCAGCTCACCGGGCTCTTTTGACACCATATATTTT. It is translated as CASSPGSFDTIYF.

At least ten counts were recorded for this clone. The chain employs TRBV9 and TRBJ2-7; 7 nucleotides agree with TRBD2. V shed 4 bases and J 2 bases; nucleotides not matched to a gene: 3. Germline loops: CDR1 SGDLS, CDR2 YYNGEE. The CDR3 is 13 residues long. The CDR3 sequence: CASSSGLAYEQYF. In nucleotides, the CDR3 is TGTGCCAGCAGCTCCGGACTAGCCTACGAGCAGTACTTC.

The chain has TRBV12-3 or TRBV12-4 and TRBJ2-3; no clear D. Trimming removed 7 bases from V and 1 base from J, with 12 bases in between. The CDR3 is 14 residues long. The CDR3 region has the DNA TGTGCCAGCACCTCCGGCTCAGGCACAGATACGCAGTATTTT. Translated, it gives CASTSGSGTDTQYF.

The sample holds many counts of this clone. This may be a read error, as it is one base from a much larger clone. At the DNA level, this CDR3 is encoded by other sequences in the same sample as well. The chain is built from TRBV6-6 and TRBJ1-5; TRBD1 is a possible D gene (6 bases). Germline assignment: CDR1 MNHNY and CDR2 SVGAGI (reference sequence). This CDR3 comprises 16 residues. The CDR3 DNA reads as TGTGCCAGCAGTTACCTCGGACAGATTAGCAACCAGCCCCAGCATTTT. Translating gives CASSYLGQISNQPQHF.